These 8 T cell receptor beta chains were sequenced from one sample in a study of T cells in Graves' hyperthyroidism and ophthalmopathy. Amplified regions were TCR beta CDR3 sequences from RNA transcripts. Using the HTBI primer set, a first-round RT-PCR was run on the TCR CDR3. TCRdb re-derived calls from the multiplex PCR reads in MiXCR, one entry per CDR3 protein. Here the sample spans 300,000 to 350,000 distinct CDR3 sequences, under 25% being singletons. Sequencing input: blood. The receptors derive from a woman between 45 and 65 years old with Graves' hyperthyroidism.

This clonotype was recorded at least ten times. The J gene is TRBJ1-1, the V gene TRBV10-3, with 9 bases matching TRBD1. Losses at the gene ends were 6 bases for V and 0 bases for J; bases not matched to a gene: 5. The germline V gene has CDR1 ENHRY and CDR2 SYGVKD. The CDR3 contains 15 residues. CDR3 in amino acids: CAISRGTGLNTEAFF. The DNA of the CDR3 is TGTGCCATCAGCCGGGGGACAGGGTTGAACACTGAAGCTTTCTTT.

This clonotype has only a few counts. The V gene is TRBV6-1, the J gene TRBJ2-1; unclear D gene. Germline V gene lookup returns CDR1 MNHNS and CDR2 SASEGT. The CDR3 is 14 amino acids. Trimming cost V 5 bases and J 4 bases, with 12 bases left between them. In DNA form, the CDR3 reads TGTGCCAGCAGTCGCCCGACACTTTACAATGAGCAGTTCTTC. Translation: CASSRPTLYNEQFF.

This clonotype has at least ten counts. This chain joins TRBV12-3 or TRBV12-4 and TRBJ1-6, with 9 nucleotides matching TRBD1. This CDR3 is 15 amino acids long. V trimming: 3 bases; J trimming: 9 bases; junction bases outside the gene matches: 6. CDR3 in amino acids: CASSFSGTGISPLHF. The CDR3 coding sequence is TGTGCCAGCAGTTTCTCCGGGACAGGGATTTCACCCCTCCACTTT.

This clonotype was recorded a few times. The genes are TRBV19 and TRBJ1-2, with a possible D match to TRBD1 (5 bases). The germline CDR1 and CDR2 sequences are LNHDA and SQIVND (reference sequence). This CDR3 contains 14 residues. The V end lost 7 bases, the J end lost 1 base, and 13 bases lay between the germline ends. CDR3 amino acids: CASKTGGNNYGYTF. The DNA of the CDR3 is TGTGCCAGTAAGACGGGGGGTAATAACTATGGCTACACCTTC.

This chain links TRBV7-9 with TRBJ1-2; D gene unclear. CDR3 size: 13 residues. The germline V gene has CDR1 SEHNR and CDR2 FQNEAQ (reference sequence). V lost 5 bases and J lost 0, with 7 bases in between. The chain's CDR3 is CASSLRTNYGYTF. As DNA, the CDR3 is TGTGCCAGCAGCCTCCGGACTAACTATGGCTACACCTTC.

This clonotype appeared many times. The rearrangement joins TRBV12-3 or TRBV12-4 to TRBJ2-2, with TRBD2 as a possible D gene (6 bases). CDR3 size: 13 residues. V dropped 3 bases and J dropped 6 bases, with 8 bases sitting between them. This CDR3 is CASSFGGAGELFF. Written as DNA, the CDR3 is TGTGCCAGCAGTTTTGGCGGGGCCGGGGAGCTGTTTTTT.

The gene calls are TRBV28 and TRBJ2-7, with TRBD2 matching 7 bases. After removal of 2 bases from V and 4 bases from J, the junction contained 14 bases not matched to a gene. CDR3 length equals 17 residues. Germline V gives CDR1 MDHEN, CDR2 SYDVKM. The chain's CDR3 is CASSLVSLRELPYEQYF. The CDR3 bases are TGTGCCAGCAGTTTAGTTTCCCTGCGGGAGTTGCCGTACGAGCAGTACTTC.

This clonotype turned up a few times. The V gene is TRBV6-5, the J gene TRBJ1-6, with D perhaps matching TRBD1 (6 bases). Trimming took off 2 bases at V and 4 bases at J, with 12 bases between the two ends. Germline V gene lookup returns CDR1 MNHEY and CDR2 SVGAGI. The CDR3 extends over 16 amino acids. The CDR3 loop reads CASSYKPTGYNSPLHF. CDR3 in DNA: TGTGCCAGCAGTTACAAGCCAACAGGGTATAATTCACCCCTCCACTTT.